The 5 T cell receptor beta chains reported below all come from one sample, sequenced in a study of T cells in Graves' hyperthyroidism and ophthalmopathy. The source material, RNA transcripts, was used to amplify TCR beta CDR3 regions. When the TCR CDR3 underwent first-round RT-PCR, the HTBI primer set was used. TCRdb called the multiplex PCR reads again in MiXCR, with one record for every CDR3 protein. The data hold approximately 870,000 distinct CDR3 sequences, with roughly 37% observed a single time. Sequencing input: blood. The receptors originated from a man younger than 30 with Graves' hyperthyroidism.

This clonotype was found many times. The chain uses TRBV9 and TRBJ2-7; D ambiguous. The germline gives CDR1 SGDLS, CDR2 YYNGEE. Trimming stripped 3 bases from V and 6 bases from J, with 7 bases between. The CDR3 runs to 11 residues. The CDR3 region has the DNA TGTGCCAGCAGCGGAGGCGGCGAGCAGTACTTC. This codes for CASSGGGEQYF. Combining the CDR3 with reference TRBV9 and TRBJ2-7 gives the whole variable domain DSGVTQTPKHLITATGQRVTLRCSPRSGDLSVYWYQQSLDQGLQFLIQYYNGEERAKGNILERFSAQQFPDLHSELNLSSLELGDSALYFCASSGGGEQYFGPGTRLTVT.

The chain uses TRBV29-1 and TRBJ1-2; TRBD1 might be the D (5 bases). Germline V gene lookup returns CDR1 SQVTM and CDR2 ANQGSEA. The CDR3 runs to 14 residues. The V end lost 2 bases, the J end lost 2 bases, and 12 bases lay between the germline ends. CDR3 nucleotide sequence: TGCAGCGTTGAACGGGAGGGGCCCAACTATGGCTACACCTTC. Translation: CSVEREGPNYGYTF.

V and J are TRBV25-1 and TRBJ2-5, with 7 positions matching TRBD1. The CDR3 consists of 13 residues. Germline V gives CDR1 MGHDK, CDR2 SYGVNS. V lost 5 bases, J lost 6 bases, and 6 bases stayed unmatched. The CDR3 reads CASSLGQLKTQYF. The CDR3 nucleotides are TGTGCCAGCAGTTTGGGACAGTTAAAGACCCAGTACTTC.

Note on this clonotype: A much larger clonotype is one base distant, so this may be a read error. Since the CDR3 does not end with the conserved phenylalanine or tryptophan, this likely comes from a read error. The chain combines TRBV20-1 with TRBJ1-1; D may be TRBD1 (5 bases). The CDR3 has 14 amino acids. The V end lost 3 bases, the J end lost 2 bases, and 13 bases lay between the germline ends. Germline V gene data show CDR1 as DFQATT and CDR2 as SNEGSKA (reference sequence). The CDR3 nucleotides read TGCAGTGCTAGTGGGCAGGGAGGAAACACTGAAGCTTTCTCT. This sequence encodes CSASGQGGNTEAFS.

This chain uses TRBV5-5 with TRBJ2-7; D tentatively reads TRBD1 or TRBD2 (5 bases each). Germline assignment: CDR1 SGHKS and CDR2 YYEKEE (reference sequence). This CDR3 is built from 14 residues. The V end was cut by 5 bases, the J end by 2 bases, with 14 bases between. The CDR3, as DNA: TGTGCCAGCAGAGACCGGGACGGCCCCTACGAGCAGTACTTC. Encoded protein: CASRDRDGPYEQYF.